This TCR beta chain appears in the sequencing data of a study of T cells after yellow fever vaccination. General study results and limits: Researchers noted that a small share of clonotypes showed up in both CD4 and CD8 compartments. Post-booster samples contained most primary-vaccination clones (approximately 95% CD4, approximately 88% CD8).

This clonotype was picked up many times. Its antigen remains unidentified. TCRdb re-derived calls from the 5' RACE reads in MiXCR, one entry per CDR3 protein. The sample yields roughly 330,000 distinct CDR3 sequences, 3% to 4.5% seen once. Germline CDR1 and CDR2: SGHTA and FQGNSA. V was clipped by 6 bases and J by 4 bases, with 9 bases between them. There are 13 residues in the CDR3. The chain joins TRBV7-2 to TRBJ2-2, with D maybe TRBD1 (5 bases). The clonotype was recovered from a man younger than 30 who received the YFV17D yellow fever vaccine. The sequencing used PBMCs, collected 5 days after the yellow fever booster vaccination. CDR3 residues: CASRFTGTGELFF. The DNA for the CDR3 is TGTGCCAGCAGATTTACAGGCACCGGGGAGCTGTTTTTT.